This T cell receptor beta chain was captured in a study of cytomegalovirus exposure and HLA in healthy donors. Germline CDR1 reads SGDLS; CDR2 reads YYNGEE. The length of the CDR3 is 15 residues. Trimming cost V 6 bases and J 8 bases, with 22 bases left between them. It was with 60 Vbeta and 13 Jbeta primers that the PCR ran. Method: immunoSEQ multiplex PCR; TCRdb's copy keeps in-frame clones and lacks some. The repertoire holds approximately 160,000 clones, with about four fifths as singletons. V and J are TRBV9 and TRBJ2-3; D is uncertain. The source is a woman in her fifties or sixties in good health and CMV-seropositive. The sample consisted of PBMCs. The CDR3 DNA reads TGTGCCAGCAATTGGTTAGAGCCCACAGATGGTACGCAGTATTTT. Protein product: CASNWLEPTDGTQYF.